This T cell receptor (beta chain) was identified during a study of T and B cells in COVID-19 patients. Study details: Most recovered patients had mild to moderate COVID-19 treated as outpatients. Regarding the study as a whole: In COVID-19 patients, T cell receptor beta variable and joining gene use was reportedly strongly skewed. At recovery TRB diversity and richness exceeded healthy donors, after highly clonal active COVID-19 repertoires.

CDR3 length: 15 amino acids. V shed 5 bases and J 3 bases; nucleotides not matched to a gene: 5. This clonotype was picked up many times. Antigen unknown. TRB rearrangements were amplified by multiplex PCR with BIOMED2 TRB-A/B primers. TCRdb analysed the multiplex PCR reads with MiXCR anew, one entry per CDR3 protein. The profile shows 20,000 to 25,000 distinct CDR3 sequences, approximately 30% of them singletons. Each TRB amplification used roughly 230-550 ng of genomic DNA from blood. The clonotype comes from a human donor who had recovered from COVID-19. The sequenced sample was blood. The chain links TRBV12-3 or TRBV12-4 to TRBJ2-3; 10 positions agree with TRBD2. In DNA form, the CDR3 reads TGTGCCAGCAGTCCAATAGCGGGGGGAACAGATACGCAGTATTTT. Residues: CASSPIAGGTDTQYF.